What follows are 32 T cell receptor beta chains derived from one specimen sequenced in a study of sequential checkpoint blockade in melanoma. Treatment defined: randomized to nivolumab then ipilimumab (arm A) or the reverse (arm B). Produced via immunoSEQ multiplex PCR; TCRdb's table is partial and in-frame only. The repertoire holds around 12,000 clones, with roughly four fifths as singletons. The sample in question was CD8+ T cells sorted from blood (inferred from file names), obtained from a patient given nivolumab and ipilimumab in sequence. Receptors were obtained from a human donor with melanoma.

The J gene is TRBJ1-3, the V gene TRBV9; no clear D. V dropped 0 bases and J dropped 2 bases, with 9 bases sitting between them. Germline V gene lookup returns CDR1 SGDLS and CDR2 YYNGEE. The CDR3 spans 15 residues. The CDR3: CASSVAGSTGNTIYF. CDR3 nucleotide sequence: TGTGCCAGCAGCGTAGCGGGGAGTACTGGAAACACCATATATTTT.

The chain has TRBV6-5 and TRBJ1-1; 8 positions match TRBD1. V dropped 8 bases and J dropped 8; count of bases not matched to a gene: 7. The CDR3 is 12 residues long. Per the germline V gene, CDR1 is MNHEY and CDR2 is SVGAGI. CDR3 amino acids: CASAGQGPEAFF. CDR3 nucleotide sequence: TGTGCCAGCGCCGGACAGGGACCCGAAGCTTTCTTT.

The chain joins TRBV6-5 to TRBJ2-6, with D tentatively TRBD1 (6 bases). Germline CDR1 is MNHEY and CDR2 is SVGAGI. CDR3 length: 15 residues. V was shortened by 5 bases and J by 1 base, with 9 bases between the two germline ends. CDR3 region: CASSKGESGANVLTF. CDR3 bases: TGTGCCAGCAGTAAGGGGGAATCTGGGGCCAACGTCCTGACTTTC.

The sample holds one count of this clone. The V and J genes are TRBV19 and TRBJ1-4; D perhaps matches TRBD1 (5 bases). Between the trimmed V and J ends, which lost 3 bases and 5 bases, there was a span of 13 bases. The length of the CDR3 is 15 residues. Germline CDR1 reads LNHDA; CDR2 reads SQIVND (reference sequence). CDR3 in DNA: TGTGCCAGTAGTATTCGGGACTCCCGCAATGAAAAACTGTTTTTT. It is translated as CASSIRDSRNEKLFF. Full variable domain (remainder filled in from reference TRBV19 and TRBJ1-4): DGGITQSPKYLFRKEGQNVTLSCEQNLNHDAMYWYRQDPGQGLRLIYYSQIVNDFQKGDIAEGYSVSREKKESFPLTVTSAQKNPTAFYLCASSIRDSRNEKLFFGSGTQLSVL.

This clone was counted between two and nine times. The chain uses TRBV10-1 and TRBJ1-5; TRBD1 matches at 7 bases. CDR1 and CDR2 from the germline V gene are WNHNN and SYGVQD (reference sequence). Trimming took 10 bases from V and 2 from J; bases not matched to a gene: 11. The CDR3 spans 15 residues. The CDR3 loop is CATDAHDRGNQPQHF. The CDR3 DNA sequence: TGCGCCACCGACGCCCACGACAGGGGCAATCAGCCCCAGCATTTT.

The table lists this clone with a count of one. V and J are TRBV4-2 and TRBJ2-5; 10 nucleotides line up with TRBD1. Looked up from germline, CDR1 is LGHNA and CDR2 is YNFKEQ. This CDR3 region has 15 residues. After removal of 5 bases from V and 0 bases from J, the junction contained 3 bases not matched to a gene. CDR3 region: CASSLGQGYQETQYF. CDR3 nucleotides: TGTGCCAGCAGCTTGGGACAGGGGTACCAAGAGACCCAGTACTTC.

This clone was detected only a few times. CDR3 protein: CASSVRDRGLHGYTF. In DNA form, the CDR3 reads TGTGCCAGCAGTGTACGGGACAGGGGACTGCATGGCTACACCTTC. The chain recombines TRBV5-8 with TRBJ1-2, with TRBD1 matching 10 bases. V lost 5 bases to trimming and J lost 6 bases; unmatched junction nucleotides: 10. The germline CDR1 and CDR2 sequences are SGHTS and YDEGEE. CDR3 length equals 15 residues.

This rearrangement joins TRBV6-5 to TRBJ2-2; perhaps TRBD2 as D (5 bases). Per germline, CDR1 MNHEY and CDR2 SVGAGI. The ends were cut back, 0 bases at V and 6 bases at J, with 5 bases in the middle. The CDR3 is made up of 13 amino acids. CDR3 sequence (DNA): TGTGCCAGCAGTTACTCGGAGGCCGGGGAGCTGTTTTTT. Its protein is CASSYSEAGELFF.

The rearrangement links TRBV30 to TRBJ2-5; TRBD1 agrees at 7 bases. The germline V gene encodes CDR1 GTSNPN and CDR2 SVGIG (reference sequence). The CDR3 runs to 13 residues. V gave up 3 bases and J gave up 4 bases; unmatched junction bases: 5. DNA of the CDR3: TGTGCCTGGAGCCCTGACAGGGCAGAGACCCAGTACTTC. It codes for CAWSPDRAETQYF.

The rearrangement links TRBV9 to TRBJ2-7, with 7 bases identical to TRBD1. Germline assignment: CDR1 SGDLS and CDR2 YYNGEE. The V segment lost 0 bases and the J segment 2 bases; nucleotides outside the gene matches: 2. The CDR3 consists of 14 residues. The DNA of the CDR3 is TGTGCCAGCAGCGTAGAGGGACAGACCTACGAGCAGTACTTC. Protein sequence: CASSVEGQTYEQYF.

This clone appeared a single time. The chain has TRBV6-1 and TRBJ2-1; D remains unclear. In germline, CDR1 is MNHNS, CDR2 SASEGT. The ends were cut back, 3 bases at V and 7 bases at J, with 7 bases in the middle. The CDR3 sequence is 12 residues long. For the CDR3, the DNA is TGTGCCAGCAGTGATCTAAGAAATGAGCAGTTCTTC. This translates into CASSDLRNEQFF.

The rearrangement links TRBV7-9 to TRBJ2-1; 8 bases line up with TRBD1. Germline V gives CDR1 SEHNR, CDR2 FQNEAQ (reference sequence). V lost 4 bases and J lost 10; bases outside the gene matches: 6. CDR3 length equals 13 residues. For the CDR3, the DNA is TGTGCCAGCAGCTCTGGACAGGGTGGCGAGCAGTTCTTC. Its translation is CASSSGQGGEQFF.

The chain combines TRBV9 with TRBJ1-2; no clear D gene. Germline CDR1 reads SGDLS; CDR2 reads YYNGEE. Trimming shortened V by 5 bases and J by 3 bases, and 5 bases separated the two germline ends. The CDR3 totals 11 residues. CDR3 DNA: TGTGCCAGCAGAGGAGACTATGGCTACACCTTC. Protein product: CASRGDYGYTF.

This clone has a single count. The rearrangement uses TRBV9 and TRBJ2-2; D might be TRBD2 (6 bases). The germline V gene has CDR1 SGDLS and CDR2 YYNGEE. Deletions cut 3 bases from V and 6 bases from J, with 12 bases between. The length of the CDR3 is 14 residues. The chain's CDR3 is CASSDAVAAGELFF. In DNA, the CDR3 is TGTGCCAGCAGCGACGCGGTAGCGGCCGGGGAGCTGTTTTTT.

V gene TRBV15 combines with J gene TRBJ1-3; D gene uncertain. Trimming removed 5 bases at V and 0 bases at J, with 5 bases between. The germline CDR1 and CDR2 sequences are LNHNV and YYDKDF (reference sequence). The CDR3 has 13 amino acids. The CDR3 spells CATSGTSGNTIYF. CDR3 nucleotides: TGTGCCACCAGCGGCACCTCTGGAAACACCATATATTTT.

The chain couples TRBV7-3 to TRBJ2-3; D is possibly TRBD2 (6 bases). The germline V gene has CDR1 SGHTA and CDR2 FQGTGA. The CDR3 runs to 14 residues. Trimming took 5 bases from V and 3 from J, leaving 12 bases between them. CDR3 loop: CASSPGGGTDTQYF. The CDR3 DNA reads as TGTGCCAGCAGCCCAGGAGGAGGGACAGATACGCAGTATTTT. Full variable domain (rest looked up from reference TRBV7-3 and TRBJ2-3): GAGVSQTPSNKVTEKGKYVELRCDPISGHTALYWYRQSLGQGPEFLIYFQGTGAADDSGLPNDRFFAVRPEGSVSTLKIQRTERGDSAVYLCASSPGGGTDTQYFGPGTRLTVL.

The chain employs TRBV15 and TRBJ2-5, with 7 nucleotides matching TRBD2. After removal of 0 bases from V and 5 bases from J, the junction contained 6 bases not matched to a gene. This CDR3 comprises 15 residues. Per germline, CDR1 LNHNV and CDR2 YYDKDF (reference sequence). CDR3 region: CATSRDTGEGETQYF. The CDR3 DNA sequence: TGTGCCACCAGCAGAGATACGGGGGAGGGGGAGACCCAGTACTTC.

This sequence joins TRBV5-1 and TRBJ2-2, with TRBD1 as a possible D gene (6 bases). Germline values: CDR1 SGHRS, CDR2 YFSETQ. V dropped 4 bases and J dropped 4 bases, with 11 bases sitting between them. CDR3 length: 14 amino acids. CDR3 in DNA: TGCGCCAGCAGCCCGGACAGTTCCACCGGGGAGCTGTTTTTT. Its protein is CASSPDSSTGELFF. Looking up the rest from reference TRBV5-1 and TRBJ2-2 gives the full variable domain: KAGVTQTPRYLIKTRGQQVTLSCSPISGHRSVSWYQQTPGQGLQFLFEYFSETQRNKGNFPGRFSGRQFSNSRSEMNVSTLELGDSALYLCASSPDSSTGELFFGEGSRLTVL.

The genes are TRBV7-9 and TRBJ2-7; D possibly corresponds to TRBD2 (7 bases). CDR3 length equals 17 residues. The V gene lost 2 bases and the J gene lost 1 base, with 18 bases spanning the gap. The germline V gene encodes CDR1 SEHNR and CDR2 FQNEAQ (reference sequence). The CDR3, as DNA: TGTGCCAGCAGCTTACCCGTGCGGGGGCAAGATTCCTACGAGCAGTACTTC. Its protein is CASSLPVRGQDSYEQYF.

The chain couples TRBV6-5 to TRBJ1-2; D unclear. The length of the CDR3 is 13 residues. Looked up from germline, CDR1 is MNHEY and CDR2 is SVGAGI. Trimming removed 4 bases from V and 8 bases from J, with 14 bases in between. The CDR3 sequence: CASSSGSLWGYTF. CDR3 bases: TGTGCCAGCAGTTCTGGCAGTCTGTGGGGCTACACCTTC.

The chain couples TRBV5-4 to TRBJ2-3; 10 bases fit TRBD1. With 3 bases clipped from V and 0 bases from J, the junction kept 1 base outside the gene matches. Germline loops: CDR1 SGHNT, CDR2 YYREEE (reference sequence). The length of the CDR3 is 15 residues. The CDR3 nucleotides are TGTGCCAGCAGCTGGACAGGGGGAAGCACAGATACGCAGTATTTT. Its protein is CASSWTGGSTDTQYF.

CDR3 bases: TGTGCCAGCAGTGATTCTCCGGGACAGGGCATGGATACGCAGTATTTT. Protein sequence: CASSDSPGQGMDTQYF. The chain employs TRBV6-4 and TRBJ2-3; TRBD1 aligns across 9 bases. Per germline, CDR1 MRHNA and CDR2 SNTAGT. Losses at the gene ends were 3 bases for V and 6 bases for J; bases not matched to a gene: 10. This CDR3 spans 16 amino acids.

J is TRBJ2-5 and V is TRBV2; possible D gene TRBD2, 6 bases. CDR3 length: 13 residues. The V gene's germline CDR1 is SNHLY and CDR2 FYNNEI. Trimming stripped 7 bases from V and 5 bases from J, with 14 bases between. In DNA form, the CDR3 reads TGTGCCAGCACGGAGGGGATGAAGGAGACCCAGTACTTC. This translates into CASTEGMKETQYF.

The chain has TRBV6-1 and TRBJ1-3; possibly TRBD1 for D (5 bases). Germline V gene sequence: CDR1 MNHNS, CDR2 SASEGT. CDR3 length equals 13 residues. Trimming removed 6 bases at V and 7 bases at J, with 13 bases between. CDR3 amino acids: CASSETVLNTIYF. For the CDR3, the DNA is TGTGCCAGCAGCGAGACAGTTCTGAACACCATATATTTT.

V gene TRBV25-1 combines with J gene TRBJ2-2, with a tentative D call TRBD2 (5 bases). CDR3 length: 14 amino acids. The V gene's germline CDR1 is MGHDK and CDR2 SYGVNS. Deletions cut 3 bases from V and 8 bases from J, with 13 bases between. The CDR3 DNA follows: TGTGCCAGCAGTGATTACGGGAATACGGGGGAGCTGTTTTTT. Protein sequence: CASSDYGNTGELFF.

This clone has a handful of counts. CDR3 sequence (DNA): TGTGCCAGCAGCCTTGGAGTCGGAGGGGTGGAGCAGTACTTC. Its protein is CASSLGVGGVEQYF. V usage is TRBV16 and J usage is TRBJ2-7, with a tentative D call TRBD2 (6 bases). V lost 4 bases and J lost 7, with 17 bases in between. This CDR3 region has 14 residues. Germline-derived CDR1 and CDR2 are KGHSY and FQNENV. Full variable domain (rest looked up from reference TRBV16 and TRBJ2-7): GEEVAQTPKHLVRGEGQKAKLYCAPIKGHSYVFWYQQVLKNEFKFLISFQNENVFDETGMPKERFSAKCLPNSPCSLEIQATKLEDSAVYFCASSLGVGGVEQYFGPGTRLTVT.

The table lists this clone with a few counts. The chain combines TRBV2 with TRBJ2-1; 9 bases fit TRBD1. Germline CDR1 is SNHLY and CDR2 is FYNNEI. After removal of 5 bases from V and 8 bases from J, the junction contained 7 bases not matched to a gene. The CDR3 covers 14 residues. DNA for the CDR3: TGTGCCAGCAGTTCCGGGACAGGGTGGGATGAGCAGTTCTTC. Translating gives CASSSGTGWDEQFF.

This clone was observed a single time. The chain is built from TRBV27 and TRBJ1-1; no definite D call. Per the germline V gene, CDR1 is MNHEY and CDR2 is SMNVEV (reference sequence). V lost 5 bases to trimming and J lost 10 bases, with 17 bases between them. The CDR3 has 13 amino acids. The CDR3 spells CASSLSPRGLAFF. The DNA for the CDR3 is TGTGCCAGCAGTCTTTCCCCTCGGGGATTAGCTTTCTTT.

Here the CDR3 DNA reads TGTGCCAGCAGCCAAGTTCCTATTGGGACAGGGAAAAATTCACCCCTCCACTTT. As protein: CASSQVPIGTGKNSPLHF. The V gene is TRBV4-2, the J gene TRBJ1-6; 9 bases map to TRBD1. Trimming at V came to 1 base and at J to 7 bases, leaving 11 bases not matched to a gene. The V gene's germline CDR1 is LGHNA and CDR2 YNFKEQ. This CDR3 region has 18 residues.

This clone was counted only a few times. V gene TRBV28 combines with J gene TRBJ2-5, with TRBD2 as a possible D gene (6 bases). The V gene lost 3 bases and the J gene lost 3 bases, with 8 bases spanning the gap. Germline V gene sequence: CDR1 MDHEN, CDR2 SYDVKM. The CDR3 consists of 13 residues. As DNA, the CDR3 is TGTGCCAGCAGTTTGACTAGTAAAGAGACCCAGTACTTC. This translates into CASSLTSKETQYF.

The DNA of the CDR3 is TGTGCCAGCAACCTACTAGCGGGGGGAGCAGATACGCAGTATTTT. Its translation is CASNLLAGGADTQYF. The chain carries TRBV27 and TRBJ2-3, with 12 bases lining up with TRBD2. The germline CDR1 and CDR2 sequences are MNHEY and SMNVEV (reference sequence). The CDR3 has 15 residues. V lost 7 bases to trimming and J lost 4 bases; unmatched junction nucleotides: 6.

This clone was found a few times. Written as DNA, the CDR3 is TGTGCCAGCAGTGAATCGAGCTCTGGGGCCAACGTCCTGACTTTC. Protein: CASSESSSGANVLTF. The chain employs TRBV6-1 and TRBJ2-6; no clear D gene. The CDR3 totals 15 residues. Germline V lookup: CDR1 MNHNS, CDR2 SASEGT. The V end lost 2 bases, the J end lost 0 bases, and 5 bases lay between the germline ends.